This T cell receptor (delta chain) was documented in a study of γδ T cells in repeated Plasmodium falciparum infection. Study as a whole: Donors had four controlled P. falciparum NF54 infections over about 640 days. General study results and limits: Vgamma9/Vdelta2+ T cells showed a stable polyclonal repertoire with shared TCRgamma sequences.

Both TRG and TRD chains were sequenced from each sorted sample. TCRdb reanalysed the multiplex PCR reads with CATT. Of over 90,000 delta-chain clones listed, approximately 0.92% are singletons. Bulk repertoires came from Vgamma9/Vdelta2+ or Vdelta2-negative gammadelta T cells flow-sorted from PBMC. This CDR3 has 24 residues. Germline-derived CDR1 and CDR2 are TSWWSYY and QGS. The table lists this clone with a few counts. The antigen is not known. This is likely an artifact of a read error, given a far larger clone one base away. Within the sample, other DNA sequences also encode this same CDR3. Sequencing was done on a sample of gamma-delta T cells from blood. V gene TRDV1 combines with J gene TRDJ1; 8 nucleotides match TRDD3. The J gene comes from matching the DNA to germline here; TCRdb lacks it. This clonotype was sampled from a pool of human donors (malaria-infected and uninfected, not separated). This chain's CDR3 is CALGEKSPRPPPSHGDTHTDKLIF. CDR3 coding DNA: TGTGCCCTTGGGGAAAAGAGTCCCCGCCCTCCTCCGTCGCATGGGGATACCCACACCGATAAACTCATCTTT.